The rows below give T cell receptor beta chains drawn from one sample of a study of T cells expressing NK-cell markers. TCRdb derives one entry per CDR3 protein from the 5' RACE reads, leaving out DNA. The sample has some 390,000 distinct CDR3 sequences; the top ten hold around 10%. The sequenced sample consisted of blood T cells: a sorted CD56 or NKG2C T cell subset, CD4+ or CD8+ T cells, or bulk PBMC T cells (not recorded which). The receptors originated from a woman between 45 and 65 years old in good health. The CDR3 runs from the conserved cysteine through the conserved F or W.

V	J	CDR3
TRBV5-1	TRBJ1-1	CASSPYTGNTEAFF
TRBV20-1	TRBJ2-1	CSATINAGLANNEQFF
TRBV20-1	TRBJ1-5	CSAKEAGVNQPQHF
TRBV5-1	TRBJ2-3	CASRNTGAGGTDTQYF
TRBV10-2	TRBJ1-1	CASGTGTANTEAFF
TRBV12-3/TRBV12-4	TRBJ2-1	CASSLASPPYNEQFF
TRBV28	TRBJ2-1	CASSLTHGNNEQFF
TRBV5-1	TRBJ2-7	CASSQRTDKSYEQYF
TRBV20-1	TRBJ2-1	CSARLAGVYDEQFF
TRBV30	TRBJ2-7	CACQGAGEQYF
TRBV12-3/TRBV12-4	TRBJ2-1	CASSLAPKTSLRAYNEQFF
TRBV10-3	TRBJ2-2	CAISGEGGDTGELFF
TRBV4-1	TRBJ2-2	CASSQGLTYPTGELFF
TRBV7-9	TRBJ2-1	CASSLSTPGQGNEQFF
TRBV29-1	TRBJ2-5	CSVSGQKGETQYF
TRBV3-1	TRBJ2-7	CASSPRFGGSTYEQYF
TRBV9	TRBJ2-1	CASSVTPGNNEQFF
TRBV13	TRBJ2-2	CASSPGALARAGELFF